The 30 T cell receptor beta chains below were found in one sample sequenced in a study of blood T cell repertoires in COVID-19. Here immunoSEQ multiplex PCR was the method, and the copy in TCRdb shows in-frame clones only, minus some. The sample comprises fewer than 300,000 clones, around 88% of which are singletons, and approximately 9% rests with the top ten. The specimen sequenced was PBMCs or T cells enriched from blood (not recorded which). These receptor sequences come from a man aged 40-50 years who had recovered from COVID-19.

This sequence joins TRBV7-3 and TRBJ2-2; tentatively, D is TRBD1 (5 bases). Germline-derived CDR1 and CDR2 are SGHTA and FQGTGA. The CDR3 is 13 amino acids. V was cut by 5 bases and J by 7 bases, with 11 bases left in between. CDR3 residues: CASSPLGHGELFF. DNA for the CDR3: TGTGCCAGCAGCCCGCTCGGACACGGGGAGCTGTTTTTT.

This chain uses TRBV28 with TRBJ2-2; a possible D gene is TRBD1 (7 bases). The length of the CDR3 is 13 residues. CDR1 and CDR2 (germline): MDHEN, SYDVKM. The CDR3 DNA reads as TGTGTCACTCGTGCAGGGGGGACCGGGGAGCTGTTTTTT. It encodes CVTRAGGTGELFF.

The CDR3 DNA sequence: TGTGCCAGTAGTATAGTGTATTACAGGATGATGGATCAGCCCCAGCATTTT. Translated: CASSIVYYRMMDQPQHF. The chain joins TRBV19 to TRBJ1-5; TRBD1 might be the D (5 bases). Germline V gene lookup returns CDR1 LNHDA and CDR2 SQIVND (reference sequence). V dropped 1 base and J dropped 5 bases, with 18 bases sitting between them. CDR3 length: 17 amino acids.

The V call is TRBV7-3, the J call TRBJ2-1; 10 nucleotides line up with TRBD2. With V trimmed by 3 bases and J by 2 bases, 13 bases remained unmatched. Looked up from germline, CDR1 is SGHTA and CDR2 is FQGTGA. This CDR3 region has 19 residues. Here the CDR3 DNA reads TGTGCCAGCAGCTTCTCGGCGGCCCCAAGCGGGAGGGCCTACAATGAGCAGTTCTTC. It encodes CASSFSAAPSGRAYNEQFF.

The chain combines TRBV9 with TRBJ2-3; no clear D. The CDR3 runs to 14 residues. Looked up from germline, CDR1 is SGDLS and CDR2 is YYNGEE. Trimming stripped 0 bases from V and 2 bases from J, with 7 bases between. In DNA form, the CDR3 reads TGTGCCAGCAGCGTAGAACAGCCCACAGATACGCAGTATTTT. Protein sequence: CASSVEQPTDTQYF.

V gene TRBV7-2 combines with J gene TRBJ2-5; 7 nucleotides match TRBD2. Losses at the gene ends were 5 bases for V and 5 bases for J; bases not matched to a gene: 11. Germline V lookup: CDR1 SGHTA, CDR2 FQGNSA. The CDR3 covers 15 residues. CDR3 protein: CASSPGTTRRETQYF. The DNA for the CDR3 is TGTGCCAGCAGCCCTGGGACTACCCGAAGGGAGACCCAGTACTTC.

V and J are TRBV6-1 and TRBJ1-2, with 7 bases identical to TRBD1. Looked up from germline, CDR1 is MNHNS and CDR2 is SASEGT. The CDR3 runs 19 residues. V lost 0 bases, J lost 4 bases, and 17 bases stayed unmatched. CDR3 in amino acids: CASSEATRQGRGLGYGYTF. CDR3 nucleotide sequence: TGTGCCAGCAGTGAAGCGACTCGACAGGGACGTGGTTTGGGCTATGGCTACACCTTC.

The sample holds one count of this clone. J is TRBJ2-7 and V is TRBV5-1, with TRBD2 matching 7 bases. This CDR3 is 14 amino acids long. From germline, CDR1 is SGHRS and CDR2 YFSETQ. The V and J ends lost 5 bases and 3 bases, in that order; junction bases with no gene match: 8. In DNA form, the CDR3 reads TGCGCCAGCAGGCCAAGAACGGGGGGCTACGAGCAGTACTTC. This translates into CASRPRTGGYEQYF. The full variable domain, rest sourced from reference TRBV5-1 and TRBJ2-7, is KAGVTQTPRYLIKTRGQQVTLSCSPISGHRSVSWYQQTPGQGLQFLFEYFSETQRNKGNFPGRFSGRQFSNSRSEMNVSTLELGDSALYLCASRPRTGGYEQYFGPGTRLTVT.

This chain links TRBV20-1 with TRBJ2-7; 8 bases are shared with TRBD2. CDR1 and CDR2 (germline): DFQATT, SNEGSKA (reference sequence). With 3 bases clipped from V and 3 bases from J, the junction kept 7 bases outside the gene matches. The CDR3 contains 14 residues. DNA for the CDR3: TGCAGTGCTAGTATGGGACTAGGATTCTACGAGCAGTACTTC. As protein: CSASMGLGFYEQYF.

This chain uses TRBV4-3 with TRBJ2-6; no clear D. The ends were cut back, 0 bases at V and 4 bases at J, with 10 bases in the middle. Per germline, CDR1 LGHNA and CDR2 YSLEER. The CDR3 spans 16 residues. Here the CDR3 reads CASSQDPGPGANVLTF. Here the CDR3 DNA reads TGCGCCAGCAGCCAAGACCCAGGTCCCGGGGCCAACGTCCTGACTTTC.

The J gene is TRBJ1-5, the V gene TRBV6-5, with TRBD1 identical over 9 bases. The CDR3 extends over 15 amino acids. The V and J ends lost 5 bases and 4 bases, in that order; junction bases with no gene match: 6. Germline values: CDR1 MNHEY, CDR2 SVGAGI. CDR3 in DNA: TGTGCCAGCAGTCAACCGGGACAGGGAAATCAGCCCCAGCATTTT. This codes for CASSQPGQGNQPQHF.

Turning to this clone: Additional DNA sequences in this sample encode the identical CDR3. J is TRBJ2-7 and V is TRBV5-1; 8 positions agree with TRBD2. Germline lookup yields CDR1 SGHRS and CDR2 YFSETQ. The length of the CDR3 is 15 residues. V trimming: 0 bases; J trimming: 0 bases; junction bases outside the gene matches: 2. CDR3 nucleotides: TGCGCCAGCAGCTTGGGTACTAGCGGCTCCTACGAGCAGTACTTC. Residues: CASSLGTSGSYEQYF.

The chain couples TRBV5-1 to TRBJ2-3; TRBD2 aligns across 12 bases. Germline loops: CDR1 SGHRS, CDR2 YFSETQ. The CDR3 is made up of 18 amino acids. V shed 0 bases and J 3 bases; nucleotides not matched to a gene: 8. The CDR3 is CASSLDPSGRVNTDTQYF. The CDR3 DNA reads TGCGCCAGCAGCTTGGATCCTAGCGGGAGGGTGAATACAGATACGCAGTATTTT.

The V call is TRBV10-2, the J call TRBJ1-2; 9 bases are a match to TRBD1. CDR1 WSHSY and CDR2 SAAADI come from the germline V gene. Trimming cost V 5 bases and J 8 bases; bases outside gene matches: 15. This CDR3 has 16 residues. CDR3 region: CASSKSGTGNSGGYTF. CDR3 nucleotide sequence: TGCGCCAGCAGTAAATCCGGGACAGGGAATTCGGGCGGCTACACCTTC.

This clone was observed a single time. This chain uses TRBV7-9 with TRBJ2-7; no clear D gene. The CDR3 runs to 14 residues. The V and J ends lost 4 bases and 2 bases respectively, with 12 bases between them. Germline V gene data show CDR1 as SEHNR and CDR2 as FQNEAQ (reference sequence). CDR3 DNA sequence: TGTGCCAGCAGCTCGAGACAACCGCCCTACGAGCAGTACTTC. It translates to CASSSRQPPYEQYF.

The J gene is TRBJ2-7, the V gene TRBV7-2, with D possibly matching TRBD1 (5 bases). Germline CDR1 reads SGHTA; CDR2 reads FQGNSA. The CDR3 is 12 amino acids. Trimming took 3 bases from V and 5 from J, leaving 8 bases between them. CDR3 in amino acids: CASSFVGDEQYF. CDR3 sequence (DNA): TGTGCCAGCAGCTTTGTAGGGGACGAGCAGTACTTC.

The CDR3 DNA reads as TGTGCCAGCAGCGTAACGGGACATCTAAACACTGAAGCTTTCTTT. As protein: CASSVTGHLNTEAFF. The genes are TRBV7-8 and TRBJ1-1; possibly TRBD1 for D (6 bases). V lost 5 bases and J lost 2, with 15 bases in between. This CDR3 is built from 15 residues. Germline CDR1 reads SGHVS; CDR2 reads FQNEAQ. The complete variable domain, with remaining parts taken from reference TRBV7-8 and TRBJ1-1, reads GAGVSQSPRYKVAKRGQDVALRCDPISGHVSLFWYQQALGQGPEFLTYFQNEAQLDKSGLPSDRFFAERPEGSVSTLKIQRTQQEDSAVYLCASSVTGHLNTEAFFGQGTRLTVV.

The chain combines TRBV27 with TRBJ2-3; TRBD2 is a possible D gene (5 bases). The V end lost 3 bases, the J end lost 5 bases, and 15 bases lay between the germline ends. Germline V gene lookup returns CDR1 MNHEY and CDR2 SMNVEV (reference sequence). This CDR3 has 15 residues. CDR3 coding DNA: TGTGCCAGCAGTTTGTACGTTGCGGGCGTAGATACGCAGTATTTT. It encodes CASSLYVAGVDTQYF.

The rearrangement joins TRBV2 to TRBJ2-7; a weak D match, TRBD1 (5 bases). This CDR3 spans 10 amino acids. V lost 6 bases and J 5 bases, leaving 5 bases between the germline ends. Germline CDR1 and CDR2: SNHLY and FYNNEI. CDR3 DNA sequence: TGTGCCAGCAGCAGGGACGAGCAGTACTTC. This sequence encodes CASSRDEQYF. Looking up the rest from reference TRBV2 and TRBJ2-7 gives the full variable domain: EPEVTQTPSHQVTQMGQEVILRCVPISNHLYFYWYRQILGQKVEFLVSFYNNEISEKSEIFDDQFSVERPDGSNFTLKIRSTKLEDSAMYFCASSRDEQYFGPGTRLTVT.

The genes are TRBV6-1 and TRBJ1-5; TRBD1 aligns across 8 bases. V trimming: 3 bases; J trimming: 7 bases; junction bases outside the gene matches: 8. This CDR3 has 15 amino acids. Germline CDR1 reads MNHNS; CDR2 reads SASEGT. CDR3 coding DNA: TGTGCCAGCAGTGAGTGGACAGGGTTCGGGCAGCCCCAGCATTTT. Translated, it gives CASSEWTGFGQPQHF.

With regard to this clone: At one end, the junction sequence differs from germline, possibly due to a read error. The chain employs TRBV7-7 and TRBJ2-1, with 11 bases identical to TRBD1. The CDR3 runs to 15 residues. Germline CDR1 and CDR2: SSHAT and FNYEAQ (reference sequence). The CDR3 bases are TGTGCTAGCAGCTTAGGGACAGGGGGTATGAATGAGCAGTTCTTC. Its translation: CASSLGTGGMNEQFF. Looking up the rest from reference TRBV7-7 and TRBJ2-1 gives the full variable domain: GAGVSQSPRYKVTKRGQDVTLRCDPISSHATLYWYQQALGQGPEFLTYFNYEAQPDKSGLPSDRFSAERPEGSISTLTIQRTEQRDSAMYRCASSLGTGGMNEQFFGPGTRLTVL.

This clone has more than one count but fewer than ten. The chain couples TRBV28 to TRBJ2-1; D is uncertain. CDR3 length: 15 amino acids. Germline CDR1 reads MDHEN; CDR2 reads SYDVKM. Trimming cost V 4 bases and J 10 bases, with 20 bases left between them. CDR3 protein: CASSYPRRQEPEQFF. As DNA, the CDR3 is TGTGCCAGCAGTTACCCGAGGCGGCAAGAGCCCGAGCAGTTCTTC.

The CDR3 region is CAIREAANEKLFF. The CDR3 bases are TGTGCCATCCGCGAGGCTGCTAATGAAAAACTGTTTTTT. The V and J genes are TRBV28 and TRBJ1-4; D gene ambiguous. CDR1 and CDR2 (germline): MDHEN, SYDVKM. V was cut by 10 bases and J by 3 bases, with 12 bases left in between. The CDR3 runs to 13 residues.

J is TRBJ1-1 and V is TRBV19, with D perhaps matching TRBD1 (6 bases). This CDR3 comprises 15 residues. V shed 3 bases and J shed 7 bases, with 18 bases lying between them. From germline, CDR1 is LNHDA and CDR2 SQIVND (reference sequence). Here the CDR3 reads CASSIQGTKADEAFF. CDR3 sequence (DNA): TGTGCCAGTAGTATTCAAGGGACAAAAGCCGATGAAGCTTTCTTT.

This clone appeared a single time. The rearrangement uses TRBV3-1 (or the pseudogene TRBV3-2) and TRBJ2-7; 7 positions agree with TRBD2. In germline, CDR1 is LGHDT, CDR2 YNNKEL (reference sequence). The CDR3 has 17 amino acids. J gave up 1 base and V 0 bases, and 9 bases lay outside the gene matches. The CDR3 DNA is TGTGCCAGCAGCCAAGATATGTGGACTAGTTTTTCCTACGAGCAGTACTTC. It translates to CASSQDMWTSFSYEQYF.

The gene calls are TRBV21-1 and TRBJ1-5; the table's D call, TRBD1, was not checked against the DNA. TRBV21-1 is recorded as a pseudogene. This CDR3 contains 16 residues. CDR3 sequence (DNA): TGTGCCAGCAGCACCACAGGGTCCGTGGGCAATCAGCCCCAGCATTTT. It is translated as CASSTTGSVGNQPQHF.

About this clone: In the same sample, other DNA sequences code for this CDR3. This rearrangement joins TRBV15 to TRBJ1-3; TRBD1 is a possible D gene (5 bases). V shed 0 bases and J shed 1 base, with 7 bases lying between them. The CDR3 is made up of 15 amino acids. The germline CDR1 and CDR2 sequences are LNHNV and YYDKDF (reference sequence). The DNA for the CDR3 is TGTGCCACCAGCAGAGATCCAGGGTCTGGAAACACCATATATTTT. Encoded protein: CATSRDPGSGNTIYF.

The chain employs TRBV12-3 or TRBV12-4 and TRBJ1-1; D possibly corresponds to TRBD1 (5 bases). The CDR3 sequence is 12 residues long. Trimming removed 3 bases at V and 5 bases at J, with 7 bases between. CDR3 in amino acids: CASSFRGTEAFF. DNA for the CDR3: TGTGCCAGCAGTTTTCGGGGGACTGAAGCTTTCTTT.

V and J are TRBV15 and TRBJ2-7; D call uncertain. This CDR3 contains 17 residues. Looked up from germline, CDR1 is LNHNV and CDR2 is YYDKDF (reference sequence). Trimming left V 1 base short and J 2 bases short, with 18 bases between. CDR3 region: CATSRGLSMSQTYEQYF. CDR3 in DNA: TGTGCCACCAGCAGAGGACTTTCCATGAGTCAGACCTACGAGCAGTACTTC. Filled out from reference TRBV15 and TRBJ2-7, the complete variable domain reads DAMVIQNPRYQVTQFGKPVTLSCSQTLNHNVMYWYQQKSSQAPKLLFHYYDKDFNNEADTPDNFQSRRPNTSFCFLDIRSPGLGDTAMYLCATSRGLSMSQTYEQYFGPGTRLTVT.

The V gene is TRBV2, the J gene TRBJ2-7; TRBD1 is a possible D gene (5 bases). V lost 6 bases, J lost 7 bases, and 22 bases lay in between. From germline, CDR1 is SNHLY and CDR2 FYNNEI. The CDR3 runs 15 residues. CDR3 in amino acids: CASRFLTDFTREQYF. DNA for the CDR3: TGTGCCAGCAGGTTTCTGACAGACTTCACGAGGGAGCAGTACTTC.